Described below is a single T cell receptor beta chain sequence and its context. What it binds is unknown. 5'RACE primed at constant segments yielded TCR alpha and TCR beta cDNA libraries bearing sample barcodes and UMIs. One entry per CDR3 protein, called by TCRdb with MiXCR from the 5' RACE reads. The table has hundreds of thousands of distinct CDR3 sequences, about a sixth seen once; the top ten hold 9.5% to 15%. This CDR3 has 14 amino acids. V was pared by 5 bases and J by 3 bases, with 13 bases between. The data originate from a study of T-cell memory formation after mild COVID-19. Overall study results and limits: Within pre-infection memory, some responding clones were found, suggesting cross-reactive memory joined.

The TCR comes from an adult woman who had mild COVID-19 (a few samples of this study predate the infection). Cell type and time point are not known. The chain carries TRBV12-3 or TRBV12-4 and TRBJ1-2; TRBD1 is a possible D gene (6 bases). Material for sequencing was PBMCs or a T cell subset sorted from them (not recorded which). The CDR3 DNA reads TGTGCCAGCAGTCGACAGGAGGCTGACTATGGCTACACCTTC. Its translation: CASSRQEADYGYTF.